The 27 T cell receptor beta chains below all came from one sample that was sequenced in a study of blood T cell repertoires in COVID-19. The method was immunoSEQ multiplex PCR; TCRdb's version includes in-frame clones alone and lacks a portion of them. The table has a few hundred thousand clones, 81% seen once. Sequencing input: peripheral blood. The receptor set was obtained from a human donor with acute or convalescent COVID-19. The donor label of this sample is uncertain.

The V and J genes are TRBV12-5 and TRBJ1-2; D is uncertain. Per the germline V gene, CDR1 is LGHNT and CDR2 is FRNRAP. The CDR3 is made up of 11 amino acids. V was trimmed by 2 bases and J by 9 bases, leaving 7 bases between them. The CDR3 reads CASGLFQSYTF. DNA of the CDR3: TGTGCTAGTGGTTTGTTCCAGAGCTACACCTTC.

This clone was observed once. The J gene is TRBJ1-1, the V gene TRBV5-1; a weak D match, TRBD1 (6 bases). V dropped 4 bases and J dropped 0 bases, with 13 bases sitting between them. The CDR3 consists of 15 residues. The germline gives CDR1 SGHRS, CDR2 YFSETQ. The CDR3, as DNA: TGCGCCAGCAGCGACGTAGGGGGGGTGAACACTGAAGCTTTCTTT. This translates into CASSDVGGVNTEAFF.

Notes on this clone: This specimen includes other DNA sequences encoding the same CDR3. The chain has TRBV11-2 and TRBJ1-2; D call uncertain. The CDR3 extends over 12 amino acids. V lost 4 bases to trimming and J lost 3 bases, with 6 bases between them. Germline V gene sequence: CDR1 SGHAT, CDR2 FQNNGV. The DNA for the CDR3 is TGTGCCAGCAGCTCCTCCCACTATGGCTACACCTTC. This sequence encodes CASSSSHYGYTF.

A single count supports this clone. The chain carries TRBV7-9 and TRBJ1-4; no firm D call. Trimming took 5 bases from V and 4 from J, leaving 11 bases between them. The CDR3 contains 14 residues. Germline V lookup: CDR1 SEHNR, CDR2 FQNEAQ (reference sequence). CDR3 loop: CASSLLGSNEKLFF. The CDR3, as DNA: TGTGCCAGCAGCCTTCTTGGCAGTAATGAAAAACTGTTTTTT.

The chain links TRBV5-6 to TRBJ2-7, with a possible D match to TRBD1 (6 bases). V was cut by 1 base and J by 5 bases, with 16 bases left in between. CDR3 length: 15 residues. From germline, CDR1 is SGHDT and CDR2 YYEEEE. The CDR3 DNA follows: TGTGCCAGCAGCTTGACCGGGACAATTCTCGACGAGCAGTACTTC. The encoded protein is CASSLTGTILDEQYF. The full variable domain, rest sourced from reference TRBV5-6 and TRBJ2-7, is DAGVTQSPTHLIKTRGQQVTLRCSPKSGHDTVSWYQQALGQGPQFIFQYYEEEERQRGNFPDRFSGHQFPNYSSELNVNALLLGDSALYLCASSLTGTILDEQYFGPGTRLTVT.

A few counts support this clone. The chain couples TRBV5-6 to TRBJ2-7, with a tentative D call TRBD2 (5 bases). Germline V gene lookup returns CDR1 SGHDT and CDR2 YYEEEE. The CDR3 covers 12 residues. Trimming removed 0 bases from V and 5 bases from J, with 6 bases in between. The CDR3 spells CASSLGENEQYF. In nucleotides, the CDR3 is TGTGCCAGCAGCTTGGGGGAGAACGAGCAGTACTTC.

J is TRBJ2-1 and V is TRBV27; 11 bases line up with TRBD1. The ends lost 8 bases at V and 9 bases at J; junction bases unmatched: 9. This CDR3 is built from 14 residues. Germline CDR1 MNHEY, CDR2 SMNVEV (reference sequence). The CDR3 here is CASARDRGNGEQFF. The CDR3 DNA reads as TGTGCCAGCGCCCGGGACAGGGGGAACGGTGAGCAGTTCTTC.

The chain uses TRBV15 and TRBJ2-7; 11 bases are a match to TRBD2. Germline V gene data show CDR1 as LNHNV and CDR2 as YYDKDF (reference sequence). Germline trimming cut 0 bases from V and 0 bases from J; bases unmatched to any gene: 4. The CDR3 extends over 17 amino acids. In nucleotides, the CDR3 is TGTGCCACCAGCAGAGATCGACTAGCGGGGAGCTCCTACGAGCAGTACTTC. This sequence encodes CATSRDRLAGSSYEQYF.

V gene TRBV4-1 combines with J gene TRBJ2-6; D not certain. The V end lost 0 bases, the J end lost 0 bases, and 9 bases lay between the germline ends. In germline, CDR1 is MGHRA, CDR2 YSYEKL. CDR3 length: 17 residues. The CDR3 loop is CASSQDYLGSGANVLTF. The DNA of the CDR3 is TGCGCCAGCAGCCAAGACTATCTCGGCTCTGGGGCCAACGTCCTGACTTTC.

This clone was recorded at least ten times. The gene calls are TRBV9 and TRBJ1-6, with 7 bases that match TRBD1. This CDR3 is built from 16 residues. Trimming at V came to 4 bases and at J to 8 bases, leaving 12 bases not matched to a gene. Germline V CDR1 and CDR2: SGDLS, YYNGEE. The CDR3 sequence is CASSIGTEVADSPLHF. CDR3 sequence (DNA): TGTGCCAGCAGCATCGGGACAGAGGTCGCGGATTCACCCCTCCACTTT.

The chain combines TRBV6-1 with TRBJ1-1; D is unclear. Germline V lookup: CDR1 MNHNS, CDR2 SASEGT. Trimming removed 0 bases at V and 7 bases at J, with 15 bases between. This CDR3 is built from 15 residues. Written as DNA, the CDR3 is TGTGCCAGCAGTGAAGCTTCCGCGGGGATGGATGAAGCTTTCTTT. Translation gives CASSEASAGMDEAFF.

This chain uses TRBV28 with TRBJ2-1; D might be TRBD1 (8 bases). The V end was cut by 5 bases, the J end by 4 bases, with 12 bases between. CDR1 is MDHEN, CDR2 SYDVKM, per germline. The length of the CDR3 is 14 residues. Written as DNA, the CDR3 is TGTGCCAGCAGTACAGGGGGGGGTTACAATGAGCAGTTCTTC. This translates into CASSTGGGYNEQFF.

The J gene is TRBJ1-1, the V gene TRBV7-9; D uncertain. CDR3 length: 11 amino acids. Trimming took off 2 bases at V and 11 bases at J, with 9 bases between the two ends. CDR1 and CDR2 from the germline V gene are SEHNR and FQNEAQ (reference sequence). DNA for the CDR3: TGTGCCAGCAGCTTAATGTTCAATGCTTTCTTT. Translated: CASSLMFNAFF.

The V call is TRBV30, the J call TRBJ1-1, with a possible D match to TRBD1 (5 bases). Germline CDR1 reads GTSNPN; CDR2 reads SVGIG (reference sequence). Trimming left V 4 bases short and J 4 bases short, with 13 bases between. This CDR3 is 13 amino acids long. The CDR3 DNA follows: TGTGCCTGGACTGGAGGGGTGGGCACTGAAGCTTTCTTT. Translated: CAWTGGVGTEAFF. The full variable domain, rest sourced from reference TRBV30 and TRBJ1-1, is SQTIHQWPATLVQPVGSPLSLECTVEGTSNPNLYWYRQAAGRGLQLLFYSVGIGQISSEVPQNLSASRPQDRQFILSSKKLLLSDSGFYLCAWTGGVGTEAFFGQGTRLTVV.

This sequence joins TRBV19 and TRBJ1-2, with 7 bases identical to TRBD1. This CDR3 is built from 13 residues. Germline loops: CDR1 LNHDA, CDR2 SQIVND (reference sequence). V shed 5 bases, J shed 7 bases, and the junction held 7 bases outside the gene matches. CDR3 coding DNA: TGTGCCAGTAGTGAAGGGACAGAAGCTGGCTACACCTTC. Translated: CASSEGTEAGYTF.

CDR3 amino acids: CASSIDLSDTQYF. The CDR3 DNA follows: TGTGCCAGTAGTATAGATCTATCAGATACGCAGTATTTT. The chain uses TRBV19 and TRBJ2-3, with D uncertain. The CDR3 sequence is 13 residues long. Between the trimmed V and J ends, which lost 0 bases and 4 bases, there was a span of 5 bases. Germline V gene lookup returns CDR1 LNHDA and CDR2 SQIVND (reference sequence).

This clone was observed a single time. V and J are TRBV19 and TRBJ1-5, with D perhaps TRBD1 (6 bases). V was clipped by 11 bases and J by 1 base, with 12 bases between them. The CDR3 consists of 13 residues. Germline V gene sequence: CDR1 LNHDA, CDR2 SQIVND (reference sequence). The CDR3 DNA is TGTGCCTGTCGGGGGGCGAGCAATCAGCCCCAGCATTTT. This sequence encodes CACRGASNQPQHF.

The chain joins TRBV5-4 to TRBJ1-2; D not resolved. The CDR3 is made up of 14 amino acids. From germline, CDR1 is SGHNT and CDR2 YYREEE (reference sequence). With 3 bases removed from V and 2 bases from J, the gap between germline ends came to 11 bases. Written as DNA, the CDR3 is TGTGCCAGCAGCTCGGGTCAGCGGAACTATGGCTACACCTTC. Amino acid sequence: CASSSGQRNYGYTF.

The chain carries TRBV7-6 and TRBJ1-5; D might be TRBD1 (5 bases). Trimming left V 11 bases short and J 0 bases short, with 17 bases between. Germline V gives CDR1 SGHVS, CDR2 FNYEAQ. CDR3 length: 15 amino acids. This CDR3 reads CAWGGHSYSNQPQHF. DNA of the CDR3: TGTGCCTGGGGCGGACACTCATATAGCAATCAGCCCCAGCATTTT.

J is TRBJ2-3 and V is TRBV18; no definite D call. Germline CDR1 is KGHSH and CDR2 is LQKENI. Trimming cost V 3 bases and J 2 bases, with 6 bases left between them. This CDR3 spans 13 amino acids. The CDR3 DNA reads as TGTGCCAGCTCACCGGGCCTCACAGATACGCAGTATTTT. This encodes CASSPGLTDTQYF.

The rearrangement uses TRBV4-2 and TRBJ1-3; D might be TRBD1 (6 bases). Trimming shortened V by 1 base and J by 3 bases, and 13 bases separated the two germline ends. CDR3 length: 16 residues. Germline loops: CDR1 LGHNA, CDR2 YNFKEQ. CDR3 nucleotide sequence: TGTGCCAGCAGCCAAGTATCAGGGGTTGATGGAAACACCATATATTTT. Protein: CASSQVSGVDGNTIYF.

Comment on this clone: This sample includes further DNA sequences coding for the same CDR3. The gene calls are TRBV19 and TRBJ1-1; D ambiguous. This CDR3 is built from 11 residues. Germline assignment: CDR1 LNHDA and CDR2 SQIVND (reference sequence). Deletions cut 2 bases from V and 6 bases from J, with 4 bases between. The CDR3 DNA sequence: TGTGCCAGTAGTATACGAGCTGAAGCTTTCTTT. Translation: CASSIRAEAFF.

The gene calls are TRBV5-1 and TRBJ2-2, with TRBD1 matching over 7 bases. Germline trimming cut 7 bases from V and 4 bases from J; bases unmatched to any gene: 7. The CDR3 is 14 residues long. The germline CDR1 and CDR2 sequences are SGHRS and YFSETQ. This chain's CDR3 is CASALGQPTGELFF. The CDR3 nucleotides read TGCGCCAGCGCCCTGGGACAGCCCACCGGGGAGCTGTTTTTT.

The V and J genes are TRBV6-4 and TRBJ1-1; D possibly corresponds to TRBD1 (5 bases). CDR1 and CDR2 from the germline V gene are MRHNA and SNTAGT. The length of the CDR3 is 12 residues. Trimming cost V 2 bases and J 11 bases, with 12 bases left between them. The CDR3 DNA sequence: TGTGCCAGCAGTGACCAAAGGGGACTCGCTTTCTTT. Protein sequence: CASSDQRGLAFF.

The J gene is TRBJ2-2, the V gene TRBV18, with D hard to call. Germline V gives CDR1 KGHSH, CDR2 LQKENI. This CDR3 spans 14 amino acids. The V end was cut by 2 bases, the J end by 6 bases, with 10 bases between. CDR3 in amino acids: CASSPKAQAGELFF. The CDR3 bases are TGTGCCAGCTCACCAAAAGCTCAGGCCGGGGAGCTGTTTTTT.

This clone has more than one count but fewer than ten. CDR3 amino acids: CATSAQYGYTF. CDR3 bases: TGTGCCACCAGTGCCCAATATGGCTACACCTTC. This rearrangement joins TRBV24-1 to TRBJ1-2; unclear D gene. Between the trimmed V and J ends, which lost 5 bases and 5 bases, there was a span of 5 bases. CDR1 is KGHDR, CDR2 SFDVKD, per germline. There are 11 residues in the CDR3.

The chain uses TRBV6-5 and TRBJ2-1, with TRBD2 matching over 9 bases. Germline V lookup: CDR1 MNHEY, CDR2 SVGAGI. Losses at the gene ends were 6 bases for V and 6 bases for J; bases not matched to a gene: 6. The CDR3 is made up of 14 amino acids. The CDR3 region has the DNA TGTGCCAGCAGCCTCGGGACTAGCATCAATGAGCAGTTCTTC. Translation gives CASSLGTSINEQFF.